The 5 T cell receptor beta chains listed next were all sequenced from one sample in a study of T cell repertoires in cytomegalovirus infection. Each CDR3 protein gets one entry after TCRdb re-called the reads with MiXCR. Seen here are 75,000 to 95,000 distinct CDR3 sequences, about 44% observed once, and the top ten hold 90% to 95%. These receptors' antigens are unknown. The material was CD8+ T cells from cultured PBMCs, obtained from culture after CMV antigen stimulation. Receptors were obtained from a human donor in good health (CMV status not recorded). Some clones in this sample may be carry-over from other donors' samples.

This clonotype appeared once. The chain employs TRBV20-1 and TRBJ2-3; D may be TRBD2 (6 bases). Trimming took off 3 bases at V and 5 bases at J, with 21 bases between the two ends. Germline assignment: CDR1 DFQATT and CDR2 SNEGSKA (reference sequence). This CDR3 is 16 amino acids long. CDR3 protein: CSARGPSAPRVDTQYF. The CDR3 DNA reads as TGCAGTGCTAGGGGACCTAGCGCACCAAGGGTAGATACGCAGTATTTT.

This clonotype was picked up one time. The chain couples TRBV6-2 or TRBV6-3 to TRBJ1-5; D might be TRBD1 (5 bases). Germline loops: CDR1 MNHEY, CDR2 SVGEGT. This CDR3 has 16 amino acids. V was trimmed by 5 bases and J by 0 bases, leaving 14 bases between them. The CDR3 DNA sequence: TGTGCCAGCAGTGAACGGACATCCAATAGCAATCAGCCCCAGCATTTT. This codes for CASSERTSNSNQPQHF.

The chain combines TRBV27 with TRBJ2-3; 10 bases are shared with TRBD1. With 4 bases clipped from V and 6 bases from J, the junction kept 4 bases outside the gene matches. Germline assignment: CDR1 MNHEY and CDR2 SMNVEV (reference sequence). This CDR3 comprises 14 residues. As DNA, the CDR3 is TGTGCCAGCAGTTCGGGACAGGGGTCGGATACGCAGTATTTT. It is translated as CASSSGQGSDTQYF.

The chain combines TRBV19 with TRBJ1-1; TRBD1 matches at 7 bases. CDR1 is LNHDA, CDR2 SQIVND, per germline (reference sequence). The CDR3 totals 15 residues. V was pared by 3 bases and J by 2 bases, with 6 bases of the junction left unmatched. CDR3 DNA: TGTGCCAGTAGTATCCCGGGACAGAGAAACACTGAAGCTTTCTTT. This encodes CASSIPGQRNTEAFF.

The chain employs TRBV27 and TRBJ2-2; possible D gene TRBD2, 6 bases. The CDR3 has 17 amino acids. V dropped 3 bases and J dropped 3 bases, with 17 bases sitting between them. Germline CDR1 reads MNHEY; CDR2 reads SMNVEV (reference sequence). CDR3 loop: CASSLGNRGWDTGELFF. The CDR3 DNA reads as TGTGCCAGCAGTTTGGGAAATCGGGGGTGGGACACCGGGGAGCTGTTTTTT.